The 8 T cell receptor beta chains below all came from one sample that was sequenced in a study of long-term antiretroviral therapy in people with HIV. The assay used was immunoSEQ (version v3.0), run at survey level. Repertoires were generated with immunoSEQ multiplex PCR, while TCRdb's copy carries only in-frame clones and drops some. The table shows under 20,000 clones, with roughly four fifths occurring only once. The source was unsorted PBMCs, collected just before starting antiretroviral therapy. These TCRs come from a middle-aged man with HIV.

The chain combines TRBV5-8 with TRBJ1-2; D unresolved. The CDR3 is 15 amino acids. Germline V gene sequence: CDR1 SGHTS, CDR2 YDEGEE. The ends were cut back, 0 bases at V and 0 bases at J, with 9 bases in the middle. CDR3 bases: TGTGCCAGCAGCTTGGTTGGCCTGACTAACTATGGCTACACCTTC. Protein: CASSLVGLTNYGYTF.

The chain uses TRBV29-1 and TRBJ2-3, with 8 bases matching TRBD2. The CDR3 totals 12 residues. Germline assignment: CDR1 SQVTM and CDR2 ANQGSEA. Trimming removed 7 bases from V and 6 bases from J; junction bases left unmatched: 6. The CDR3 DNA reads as TGCAGCGACTTATGGACTAGCGATACGCAGTATTTT. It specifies CSDLWTSDTQYF.

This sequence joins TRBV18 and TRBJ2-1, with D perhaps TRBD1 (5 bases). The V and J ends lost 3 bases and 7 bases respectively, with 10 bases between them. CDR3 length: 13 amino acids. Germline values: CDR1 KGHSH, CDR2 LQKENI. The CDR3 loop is CASSPKGLNEQFF. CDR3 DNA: TGTGCCAGCTCACCCAAGGGGTTGAATGAGCAGTTCTTC. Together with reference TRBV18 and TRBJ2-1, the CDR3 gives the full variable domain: NAGVMQNPRHLVRRRGQEARLRCSPMKGHSHVYWYRQLPEEGLKFMVYLQKENIIDESGMPKERFSAEFPKEGPSILRIQQVVRGDSAAYFCASSPKGLNEQFFGPGTRLTVL.

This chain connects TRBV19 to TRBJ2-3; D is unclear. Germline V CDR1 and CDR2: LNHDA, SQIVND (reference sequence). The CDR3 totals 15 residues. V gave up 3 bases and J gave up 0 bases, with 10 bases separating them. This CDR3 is CASSILGSSTDTQYF. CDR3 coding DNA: TGTGCCAGTAGTATTTTAGGGTCTAGCACAGATACGCAGTATTTT.

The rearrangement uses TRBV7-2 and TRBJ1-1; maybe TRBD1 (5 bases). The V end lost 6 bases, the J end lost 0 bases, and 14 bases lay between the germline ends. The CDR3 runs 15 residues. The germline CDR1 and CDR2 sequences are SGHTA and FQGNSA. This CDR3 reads CASRSLRGLNTEAFF. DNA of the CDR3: TGTGCCAGCAGAAGCCTAAGGGGCCTGAACACTGAAGCTTTCTTT.

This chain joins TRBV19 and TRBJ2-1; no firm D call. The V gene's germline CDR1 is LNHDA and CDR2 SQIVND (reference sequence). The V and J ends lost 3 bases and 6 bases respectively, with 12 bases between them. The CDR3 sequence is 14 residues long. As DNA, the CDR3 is TGTGCCAGTAGTATCGCCCACTACCGCAATGAGCAGTTCTTC. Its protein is CASSIAHYRNEQFF.

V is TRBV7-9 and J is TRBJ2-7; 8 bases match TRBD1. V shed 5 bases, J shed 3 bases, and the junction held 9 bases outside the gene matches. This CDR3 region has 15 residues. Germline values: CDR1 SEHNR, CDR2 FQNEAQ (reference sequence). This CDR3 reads CASSPGTGPYYEQYF. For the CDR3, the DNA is TGTGCCAGCAGCCCCGGGACAGGACCCTACTACGAGCAGTACTTC.

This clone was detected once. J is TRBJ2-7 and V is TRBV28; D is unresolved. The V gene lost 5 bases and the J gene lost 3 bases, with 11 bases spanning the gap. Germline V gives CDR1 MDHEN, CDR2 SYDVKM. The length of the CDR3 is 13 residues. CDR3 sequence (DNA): TGTGCCAGCAGTCTCGTCTGGGGCTACGAGCAGTACTTC. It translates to CASSLVWGYEQYF.